These 20 T cell receptor beta chains were sequenced from one sample in a study of blood T cells in healthy people across ages. PCR was performed a second time for 7 to 11 cycles using a sample-barcoded 5' primer and a J-beta primer mix. TCRdb re-called the 5' RACE reads through MiXCR, storing one row per CDR3 protein. Of 540,000 or so distinct CDR3 sequences detected, around half appear once; the ten largest clones hold 20% to 25%. The sample taken for sequencing was blood. These receptors all come from an elderly man in good health.

V and J are TRBV4-1 and TRBJ2-7; D is possibly TRBD1 (6 bases). Trimming removed 3 bases from V and 6 bases from J, with 18 bases in between. Germline CDR1 is MGHRA and CDR2 is YSYEKL. This CDR3 comprises 15 residues. The CDR3 region is CASSHDQGFLGEQYF. The DNA of the CDR3 is TGCGCCAGCAGCCATGACCAGGGGTTCCTGGGCGAGCAGTACTTC.

This clonotype was counted ten times or more. The chain carries TRBV29-1 and TRBJ2-5, with D perhaps TRBD1 or TRBD2 (5 bases each). V was shortened by 3 bases and J by 11 bases, with 16 bases between the two germline ends. CDR1 SQVTM and CDR2 ANQGSEA come from the germline V gene. This CDR3 is built from 12 residues. This CDR3 is CSVDSGARGQYF. The CDR3 nucleotides are TGCAGCGTTGATTCCGGGGCGCGCGGGCAGTACTTC. Complete variable domain (other parts from reference TRBV29-1 and TRBJ2-5): SAVISQKPSRDICQRGTSLTIQCQVDSQVTMMFWYRQQPGQSLTLIATANQGSEATYESGFVIDKFPISRPNLTFSTLTVSNMSPEDSSIYLCSVDSGARGQYFGPGTRLLVL.

As to this clonotype: A much larger clone lies one base from this, so it may be a read error. The chain has TRBV29-1 and TRBJ2-5, with 10 bases fitting TRBD1. CDR3 length: 14 amino acids. Germline CDR1 and CDR2: SQVTM and ANQGSEA. J gave up 1 base and V 8 bases, and 7 bases lay outside the gene matches. CDR3 nucleotides: TGCAGCTTCGCAGGGACAGGGGCCCAAGAGACCCAGTACTTC. This translates into CSFAGTGAQETQYF. Using reference TRBV29-1 and TRBJ2-5 for the parts outside the CDR3, the full variable domain is SAVISQKPSRDICQRGTSLTIQCQVDSQVTMMFWYRQQPGQSLTLIATANQGSEATYESGFVIDKFPISRPNLTFSTLTVSNMSPEDSSIYLCSFAGTGAQETQYFGPGTRLLVL.

This clonotype was seen a handful of times. V gene TRBV6-5 combines with J gene TRBJ1-5, with unresolved D. CDR3 size: 15 residues. The ends were cut back, 5 bases at V and 2 bases at J, with 13 bases in the middle. The V gene's germline CDR1 is MNHEY and CDR2 SVGAGI. The CDR3 reads CASSQDGFRNQPQHF. The CDR3, as DNA: TGTGCCAGCAGTCAGGACGGATTCCGCAATCAGCCCCAGCATTTT.

There are a few counts of this clonotype. The J gene is TRBJ1-1, the V gene TRBV20-1; D ambiguous. Germline CDR1 and CDR2: DFQATT and SNEGSKA (reference sequence). The CDR3 runs to 11 residues. V was cut by 5 bases and J by 0 bases, with 4 bases left in between. The CDR3 reads CSAALNTEAFF. In DNA form, the CDR3 reads TGCAGTGCTGCGTTGAACACTGAAGCTTTCTTT.

The V and J genes are TRBV7-9 and TRBJ1-1; D gene unclear. Looked up from germline, CDR1 is SEHNR and CDR2 is FQNEAQ (reference sequence). The CDR3 length is 14 residues. Trimming stripped 3 bases from V and 4 bases from J, with 12 bases between. CDR3 loop: CASSFGRTGTEAFF. DNA of the CDR3: TGTGCCAGCAGCTTCGGAAGGACGGGCACTGAAGCTTTCTTT.

This clonotype was detected only a few times. This chain joins TRBV5-1 and TRBJ2-7; D is unclear. V was shortened by 0 bases and J by 6 bases, with 13 bases between the two germline ends. This CDR3 contains 14 residues. The germline gives CDR1 SGHRS, CDR2 YFSETQ. The CDR3 region has the DNA TGCGCCAGCAGCTTGGCAGGCTATCGGCTCGAGCAGTACTTC. Translation gives CASSLAGYRLEQYF.

The V gene is TRBV7-2, the J gene TRBJ1-3, with D unresolved. From germline, CDR1 is SGHTA and CDR2 FQGNSA. The V end was cut by 1 base, the J end by 0 bases, with 7 bases between. The CDR3 is 15 residues long. CDR3 in DNA: TGTGCCAGCAGCTTAGACCCAAACTCTGGAAACACCATATATTTT. It specifies CASSLDPNSGNTIYF.

The table lists this clonotype with many counts. The V gene is TRBV29-1, the J gene TRBJ2-1; 7 bases are shared with TRBD1. The CDR3 is 13 amino acids. The germline V gene has CDR1 SQVTM and CDR2 ANQGSEA. The V gene end was trimmed by 7 bases and the J gene end by 5 bases; junction bases not matched to a gene: 8. CDR3 loop: CSAETGSHNEQFF. The CDR3, as DNA: TGCAGCGCCGAGACAGGGTCTCACAATGAGCAGTTCTTC.

This clonotype was recorded only once. This chain joins TRBV5-1 and TRBJ1-6; the match to TRBD1 covers 8 bases. The CDR3 runs 16 residues. J was trimmed by 9 bases and V by 4 bases; bases with no gene match: 12. Germline V gene data show CDR1 as SGHRS and CDR2 as YFSETQ. The CDR3 region is CASSTTGGPYGSPLHF. CDR3 nucleotide sequence: TGCGCCAGCAGCACAACAGGGGGGCCGTATGGTTCACCCCTCCACTTT. Looking up the rest from reference TRBV5-1 and TRBJ1-6 gives the full variable domain: KAGVTQTPRYLIKTRGQQVTLSCSPISGHRSVSWYQQTPGQGLQFLFEYFSETQRNKGNFPGRFSGRQFSNSRSEMNVSTLELGDSALYLCASSTTGGPYGSPLHFGNGTRLTVT.

The rearrangement links TRBV7-2 to TRBJ2-7, with TRBD1 as a possible D gene (6 bases). Trimming shortened V by 5 bases and J by 0 bases, and 14 bases separated the two germline ends. Germline-derived CDR1 and CDR2 are SGHTA and FQGNSA. The CDR3 length is 15 residues. CDR3 coding DNA: TGTGCCAGCAGCCTCCAGGGGATATCCTCCTACGAGCAGTACTTC. It specifies CASSLQGISSYEQYF.

This clonotype was seen a few times. The rearrangement links TRBV18 to TRBJ2-5, with D possibly matching TRBD1 (5 bases). The J call is uncertain, as TRBJ2-7 better fits the DNA end. The CDR3 sequence is 11 residues long. The germline gives CDR1 KGHSH, CDR2 LQKENI. The CDR3 bases are TGTGCCAGCTCACCGGGGCACGAGCAGTACTTC. Protein: CASSPGHEQYF.

Only a few counts were recorded for this clonotype. The chain combines TRBV20-1 with TRBJ1-5; D gene ambiguous. There are 12 residues in the CDR3. The germline V and J ends were trimmed by 3 bases and 11 bases, with 14 bases remaining between them. Germline lookup yields CDR1 DFQATT and CDR2 SNEGSKA (reference sequence). The CDR3 protein is CSASLPLQAQHF. The CDR3 DNA reads TGCAGTGCTAGTCTTCCGCTCCAGGCCCAGCATTTT.

The J gene is TRBJ1-1, the V gene TRBV9, with D maybe TRBD1 (5 bases). There are 15 residues in the CDR3. Deletions cut 0 bases from V and 3 bases from J, with 12 bases between. Per germline, CDR1 SGDLS and CDR2 YYNGEE. The CDR3 DNA is TGTGCCAGCAGCGTAGATGGAGGGGTGGACACTGAAGCTTTCTTT. It codes for CASSVDGGVDTEAFF. The complete variable domain, with remaining parts taken from reference TRBV9 and TRBJ1-1, reads DSGVTQTPKHLITATGQRVTLRCSPRSGDLSVYWYQQSLDQGLQFLIQYYNGEERAKGNILERFSAQQFPDLHSELNLSSLELGDSALYFCASSVDGGVDTEAFFGQGTRLTVV.

The rearrangement uses TRBV5-1 and TRBJ1-1; D remains ambiguous. The CDR3 length is 12 residues. Between the trimmed V and J ends, which lost 5 bases and 1 base, there was a span of 6 bases. Germline assignment: CDR1 SGHRS and CDR2 YFSETQ. For the CDR3, the DNA is TGCGCCAGCAGACTAGAGAACACTGAAGCTTTCTTT. It specifies CASRLENTEAFF.

This clonotype was observed a few times. This chain connects TRBV24-1 to TRBJ2-3; no clear D gene. In germline, CDR1 is KGHDR, CDR2 SFDVKD. This CDR3 is 16 amino acids long. Trimming took off 1 base at V and 0 bases at J, with 10 bases between the two ends. The CDR3 sequence is CATSDFPRSSTDTQYF. The DNA of the CDR3 is TGTGCCACCAGTGATTTTCCGCGTTCTAGCACAGATACGCAGTATTTT.

The V and J genes are TRBV27 and TRBJ2-3, with a possible D match to TRBD2 (5 bases). This CDR3 comprises 14 residues. The germline V gene encodes CDR1 MNHEY and CDR2 SMNVEV (reference sequence). Trimming cost V 8 bases and J 2 bases, with 14 bases left between them. CDR3 nucleotide sequence: TGTGCCAGCTCGCGGGCAGGCCCCACAGATACGCAGTATTTT. Translation: CASSRAGPTDTQYF.

The V and J genes are TRBV7-9 and TRBJ2-1, with a weak D call TRBD1 (5 bases). Germline V gives CDR1 SEHNR, CDR2 FQNEAQ (reference sequence). Trimming removed 1 base from V and 15 bases from J, with 13 bases in between. CDR3 size: 12 residues. This CDR3 is CASSLEGSSGFF. The CDR3 nucleotides are TGTGCCAGCAGCTTAGAGGGGTCGAGTGGGTTCTTC.

This chain joins TRBV7-2 and TRBJ2-3, with D unclear. CDR3 size: 13 residues. Per germline, CDR1 SGHTA and CDR2 FQGNSA. The V end lost 4 bases, the J end lost 4 bases, and 9 bases lay between the germline ends. As DNA, the CDR3 is TGTGCCAGCAGCTGGATAATAGCAGATACGCAGTATTTT. It specifies CASSWIIADTQYF. Drawing the rest from reference TRBV7-2 and TRBJ2-3, the complete variable domain is GAGVSQSPSNKVTEKGKDVELRCDPISGHTALYWYRQSLGQGLEFLIYFQGNSAPDKSGLPSDRFSAERTGGSVSTLTIQRTQQEDSAVYLCASSWIIADTQYFGPGTRLTVL.

This rearrangement joins TRBV20-1 to TRBJ2-4, with D possibly TRBD1 on 6 matching bases. The CDR3 consists of 15 residues. V lost 0 bases and J lost 3, with 12 bases in between. Per germline, CDR1 DFQATT and CDR2 SNEGSKA (reference sequence). Here the CDR3 DNA reads TGCAGTGCTAGAGAAGGGGGTCAGGTCAAAAACATTCAGTACTTC. Protein sequence: CSAREGGQVKNIQYF.